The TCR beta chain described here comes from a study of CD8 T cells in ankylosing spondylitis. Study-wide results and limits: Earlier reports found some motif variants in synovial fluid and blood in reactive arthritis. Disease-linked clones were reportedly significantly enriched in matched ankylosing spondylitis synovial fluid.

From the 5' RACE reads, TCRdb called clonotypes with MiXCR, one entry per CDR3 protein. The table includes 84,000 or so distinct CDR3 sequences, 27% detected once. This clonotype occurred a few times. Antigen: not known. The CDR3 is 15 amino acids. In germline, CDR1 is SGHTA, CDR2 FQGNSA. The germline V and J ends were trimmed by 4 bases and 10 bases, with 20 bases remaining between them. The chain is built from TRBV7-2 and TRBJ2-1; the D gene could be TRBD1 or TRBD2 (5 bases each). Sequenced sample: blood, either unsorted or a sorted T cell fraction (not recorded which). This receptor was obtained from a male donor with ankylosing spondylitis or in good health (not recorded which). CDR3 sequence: CASSSAGPGAGEQFF. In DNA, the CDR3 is TGTGCCAGCAGCTCTGCGGGTCCCGGGGCAGGGGAGCAGTTCTTC.